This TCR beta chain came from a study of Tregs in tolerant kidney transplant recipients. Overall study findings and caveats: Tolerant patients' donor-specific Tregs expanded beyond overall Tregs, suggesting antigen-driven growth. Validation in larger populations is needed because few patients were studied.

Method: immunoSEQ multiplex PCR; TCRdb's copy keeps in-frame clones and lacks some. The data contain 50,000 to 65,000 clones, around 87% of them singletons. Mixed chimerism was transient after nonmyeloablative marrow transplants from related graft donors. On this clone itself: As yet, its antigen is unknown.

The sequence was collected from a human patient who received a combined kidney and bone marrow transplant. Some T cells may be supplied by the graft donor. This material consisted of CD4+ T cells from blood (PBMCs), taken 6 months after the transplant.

CDR3 DNA sequence: TGTGCCAGCGGATCCCTCCGGGACAGGGTCTATGGCTACACCTTC. Amino acid sequence: CASGSLRDRVYGYTF. The V gene is TRBV21-1, the J gene TRBJ1-2; the D call in the table, TRBD1, was not verified against the DNA. TRBV21-1 is a pseudogene segment. CDR3 length equals 15 residues.